These T cell receptor beta chains were read from a single sample in a study of cytomegalovirus exposure and HLA in healthy donors. Method: immunoSEQ multiplex PCR; TCRdb's copy keeps in-frame clones and lacks some. The sample has under 200,000 clones, 84% seen once; the top ten hold about 2.6%. The material sequenced was PBMCs. These receptors were obtained from a woman aged 50 to 60 in good health and CMV-seropositive. Both conserved end residues are part of each CDR3. A D gene is named only where the DNA matches it firmly. Clone sizes are given selectively: once, few, many, or a class where the clone is expanded.

j_call	clone_size	v_call	d_call	cdr3_nt	cdr3_aa
TRBJ1-6	NA	TRBV7-3	NA	TGTGCCAGCAGCCCCGCCGGAGGGGAGGGTTCACCCCTCCACTTT	CASSPAGGEGSPLHF
TRBJ2-1	NA	TRBV11-2	TRBD2	TGTGCCAGCCGGCTTCGGGCTAGCGGGGGGGCTAATGAGCAGTTCTTC	CASRLRASGGANEQFF
TRBJ2-3	NA	TRBV5-1	TRBD1	TGCGCCAGCAGCACACAGGGGCCTAGCACAGATACGCAGTATTTT	CASSTQGPSTDTQYF
TRBJ2-2	NA	TRBV7-8	TRBD2	TGTGCCAGCAGCTTAAACCCTAGCGGGGGGGCAAGCACCGGGGAGCTGTTTTTT	CASSLNPSGGASTGELFF
TRBJ2-1	NA	TRBV28	TRBD2	TGTGCCAGCAGTCCTAGCGGGGGGTCCTCCTACAATGAGCAGTTCTTC	CASSPSGGSSYNEQFF
TRBJ2-1	NA	TRBV5-1	TRBD2	TGCGCCAGCAGCCAAGCTAGCGGGGGGAGCTCCTACAATGAGCAGTTCTTC	CASSQASGGSSYNEQFF
TRBJ2-7	NA	TRBV4-1	NA	TGCGCCAGCAGCCAAGATCGAGGGTACGAGCAGTACTTC	CASSQDRGYEQYF
TRBJ1-1	NA	TRBV6-6	NA	TGTGCCAGCAGTTACCTACAGGGCGCTGAAGCTTTCTTT	CASSYLQGAEAFF
TRBJ2-7	NA	TRBV5-4	TRBD1	TGTGCCAGCAGCCGTGACAGGGGCGACGAGCAGTACTTC	CASSRDRGDEQYF
TRBJ1-2	NA	TRBV13	NA	TGTGCCAGCAGCTTTTCTCAGGGCGGTGGCTACACCTTC	CASSFSQGGGYTF
TRBJ1-5	NA	TRBV5-6	NA	TGTGCCAGCAGCTTGTATGGCCCAGGGAGCAATCAGCCCCAGCATTTT	CASSLYGPGSNQPQHF
TRBJ1-6	NA	TRBV28	TRBD1	TGTGCCAGCAGTTTGAGCCAGGGGGCATGGTCCTATAATTCACCCCTCCACTTT	CASSLSQGAWSYNSPLHF
TRBJ1-4	few	TRBV7-6	NA	TGTGCCAGCAGCTGGACAGATGAAAAACTGTTTTTT	CASSWTDEKLFF
TRBJ1-3	few	TRBV4-2	TRBD1	TGTGCCAGCAGCCAGACCGGGGACAGCTCTGGAAACACCATATATTTT	CASSQTGDSSGNTIYF
TRBJ1-1	NA	TRBV18	TRBD1	TGTGCCAGCTCACGGGACAGGGCGGACACTGAAGCTTTCTTT	CASSRDRADTEAFF
TRBJ1-2	NA	TRBV28	NA	TGTGCCAGCAGACTGTACAGGGACGGCTACACCTTC	CASRLYRDGYTF
TRBJ2-3	NA	TRBV7-2	TRBD2	TGTGCCAGCAGTTCGGGACTAGCGGGGGGCGATACGCAGTATTTT	CASSSGLAGGDTQYF
TRBJ2-2	NA	TRBV6-5	NA	TGTGCCAGCAGCCCCGCCGGTATTGCCGGGGAGCTGTTTTTT	CASSPAGIAGELFF
TRBJ1-2	once	TRBV29-1	TRBD1	TGCAGCGTATTACAGGGGGACTATGGCTACACCTTC	CSVLQGDYGYTF
TRBJ2-5	NA	TRBV6-6	NA	TGTGCCAGCAGTTCCTCGCAGGTTAACGTAGAGACCCAGTACTTC	CASSSSQVNVETQYF
TRBJ2-1	few	TRBV28	TRBD2	TGTGCCAGCACCAGGACTAGCGGGGGAGGGGGTGAGCAGTTCTTC	CASTRTSGGGGEQFF
TRBJ2-1	NA	TRBV7-6	TRBD2	TGTGCCAGCAGCTTACGACTGCGGGGGACTGACTCCTACAATGAGCAGTTCTTC	CASSLRLRGTDSYNEQFF
TRBJ2-3	NA	TRBV9	NA	TGTGCCAGCACCGGGGGTGCAGGCGGTACGCAGTATTTT	CASTGGAGGTQYF
TRBJ1-2	once	TRBV5-1	TRBD1	TGCGCCAGCAGTCCGGAGGGGGCGCGTGGCTATGGCTACACCTTC	CASSPEGARGYGYTF